This T cell receptor (beta chain) was recorded in a study of cytomegalovirus exposure and HLA in healthy donors. Each donor was nominally healthy when sampled (though unrecorded immune exposures were likely). The PCR contained 60 Vbeta and 13 Jbeta primers. TCRdb's copy holds only in-frame clones and misses some; the assay was immunoSEQ multiplex PCR. The profile shows some 190,000 clones, 80% to 90% of them singletons. This clone showed up just a few times. The sequence came from a man aged 35 to 55 in good health and CMV-seropositive. The material sequenced was PBMCs.

CDR3 coding DNA: TGTGCCAGCAACCAGGGACAGGCCTACGAGCAGTACTTC. Protein sequence: CASNQGQAYEQYF. V is TRBV7-8 and J is TRBJ2-7, with 8 bases aligning to TRBD1. The trim removed 7 bases at V and 2 bases at J, leaving 4 bases unmatched. Germline lookup yields CDR1 SGHVS and CDR2 FQNEAQ. The CDR3 sequence is 13 residues long. The variable domain in full, with the rest retrieved from reference TRBV7-8 and TRBJ2-7, is GAGVSQSPRYKVAKRGQDVALRCDPISGHVSLFWYQQALGQGPEFLTYFQNEAQLDKSGLPSDRFFAERPEGSVSTLKIQRTQQEDSAVYLCASNQGQAYEQYFGPGTRLTVT.